These T cell receptor beta chains were read from a single sample in a study of CD4+ T cells in melanoma. Clones were sequenced by immunoSEQ multiplex PCR, and TCRdb holds only the in-frame ones, with some missing. The sample includes more than 15,000 clones, 70% to 80% seen only once; the top ten take more than 10%. Input material: cells from a culture (not recorded whether cultured in vitro). These receptors all come from a human donor with melanoma. CDR3s include the opening cysteine and the closing phenylalanine or tryptophan. Clone size is stated in some rows and not others, as once, few, many or a class when expanded.

clone size	V gene	CDR3 protein
NA	TRBV6-5	CASSRFQGRTEAFF
NA	TRBV27	CACKRGRTYNEQFF
NA	TRBV12-5	CASGRGQGAETQYF
NA	TRBV19	CASSINTDTQYF
once	TRBV5-6	CASSLQGMGETQYF
NA	TRBV11-2	CASSLAKPRQGSEKLFF
NA	TRBV5-8	CASRPWTDYNEQFF
few	TRBV6-5	CASRDSTTNEKLFF
NA	TRBV9	CASSRNSRGDTQYF
NA	TRBV19	CASSMREGRATPIAKNIQYF
NA	TRBV2	CASRDGTVYSPLHF
NA	TRBV12-2	CASRLKVAPRGRGAQPQHF
NA	TRBV10-3	CAISDRTAGTDTQYF
NA	TRBV7-8	CASSLGGQGNSPLHF